This T cell receptor beta chain was recorded in a study of blood T cell repertoires in COVID-19. Study overall: Samples came from the United States, Italy and Spain, spanning acute and convalescent COVID-19. PBMCs, B-cell-depleted T cells, or T cells provided the cDNA or gDNA that made up the material.

Germline loops: CDR1 SGHRS, CDR2 YFSETQ. Trimming cost V 3 bases and J 4 bases, with 13 bases left between them. The CDR3 runs to 14 residues. In the original workflow: The authors estimated nucleated cell counts from reference gene primer amplification. TCRdb's copy holds only in-frame clones and misses some; the assay was immunoSEQ multiplex PCR. D and trimming were read from the DNA, whereas the V and J calls and clone size are those reported in that table. This sample has 45,000 to 60,000 clones, with about 88% found just once. The rearrangement uses TRBV5-1 and TRBJ1-2; a weak D match, TRBD1 (5 bases). The sequence derives from a man aged 55 to 69 with acute or convalescent COVID-19. Sample: peripheral blood. The CDR3 bases are TGCGCCAGCAGCTCCGGGACTAATCCCTATGGCTACACCTTC. This codes for CASSSGTNPYGYTF.